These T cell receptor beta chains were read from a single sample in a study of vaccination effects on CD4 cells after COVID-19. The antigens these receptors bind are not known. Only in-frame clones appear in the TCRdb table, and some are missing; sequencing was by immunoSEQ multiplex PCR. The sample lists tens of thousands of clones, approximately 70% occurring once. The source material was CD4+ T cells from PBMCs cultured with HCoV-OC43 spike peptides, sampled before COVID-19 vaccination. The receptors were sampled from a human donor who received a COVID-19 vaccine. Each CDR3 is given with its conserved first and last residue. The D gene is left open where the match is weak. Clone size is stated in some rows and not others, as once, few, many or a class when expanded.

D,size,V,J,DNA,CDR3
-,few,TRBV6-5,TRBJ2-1,TGTGCCAGCAGTTACTCGGGGCAGGACAATGAGCAGTTCTTC,CASSYSGQDNEQFF
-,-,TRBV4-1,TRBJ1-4,TGCGCCAGCAGCCAAGGAGGGGGGACAACTAATGAAAAACTGTTTTTT,CASSQGGGTTNEKLFF
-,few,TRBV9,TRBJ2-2,TGTGCCAGCAGCGTAGGGGGGCCGACAGGGAGGGGGACCGGGGAGCTGTTTTTT,CASSVGGPTGRGTGELFF
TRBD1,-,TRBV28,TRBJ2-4,TGTGCCAGCAGTCTACGAGACAGGGACAAAAACATTCAGTACTTC,CASSLRDRDKNIQYF
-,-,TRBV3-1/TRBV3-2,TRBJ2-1,TGTGCCAGCAGCCAAGGGACCGACAATGAGCAGTTCTTC,CASSQGTDNEQFF
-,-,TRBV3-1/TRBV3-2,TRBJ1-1,TGTGCCAGCAGCCAAGGATTCCTGAACACTGAAGCTTTCTTT,CASSQGFLNTEAFF
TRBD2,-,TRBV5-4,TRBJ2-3,TGTGCCAGCAGTCCCCTGGGAGGGACTAGCACAGATACGCAGTATTTT,CASSPLGGTSTDTQYF
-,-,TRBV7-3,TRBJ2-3,TGTGCCAGCAGCCCACGGAGTAGCACAGATACGCAGTATTTT,CASSPRSSTDTQYF
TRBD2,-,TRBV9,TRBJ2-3,TGTGCCAGCAGCGCCGTAGCGGGATCTAGCACAGATACGCAGTATTTT,CASSAVAGSSTDTQYF
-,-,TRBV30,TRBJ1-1,TGTGCCTGGAGTGTACCCGGGAGAACTGAAGCTTTCTTT,CAWSVPGRTEAFF
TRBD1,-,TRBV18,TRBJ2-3,TGTGCCAGCTCACAGGACAGGAGTAGCACAGATACGCAGTATTTT,CASSQDRSSTDTQYF
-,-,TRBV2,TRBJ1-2,TGTGCCAGCACTCTAGACCTGAATCTCTATGGCTACACCTTC,CASTLDLNLYGYTF
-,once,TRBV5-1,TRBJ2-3,TGCGCCAGCAGCTTCTTAGAGGGGGGGCGGTCAGATACGCAGTATTTT,CASSFLEGGRSDTQYF
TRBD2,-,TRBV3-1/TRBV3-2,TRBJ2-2,TGTGCCAGCAGCCAAGCGGCTAGCGGGGGGGCCCTCGGGGAGCTGTTTTTT,CASSQAASGGALGELFF
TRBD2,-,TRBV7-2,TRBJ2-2,TGTGCCAGCAGCCCCCCCGGACTAGCGGGGGGAGGCGGGGAGCTGTTTTTT,CASSPPGLAGGGGELFF
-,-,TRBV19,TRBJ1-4,TGTGCATCCGCAACTAATGAAAAACTGTTTTTT,CASATNEKLFF
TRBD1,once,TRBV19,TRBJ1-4,TGTGCCAGTAGTGCCCGGACAGGGGGCGATGAAAAACTGTTTTTT,CASSARTGGDEKLFF
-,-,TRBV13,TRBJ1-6,TGTGCCAGCAGATTCCGGGACAATAATTCACCCCTCCACTTT,CASRFRDNNSPLHF
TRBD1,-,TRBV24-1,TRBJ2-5,TGTGCCACCAGTGACCCGACAGGGAAAGAGACCCAGTACTTC,CATSDPTGKETQYF
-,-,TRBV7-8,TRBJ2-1,TGTGCCAGCAGCCGGAGAGGGGGGTACGAAAGCTCCTACAATGAGCAGTTCTTC,CASSRRGGYESSYNEQFF
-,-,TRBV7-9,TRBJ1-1,TGTGCCAGCAGCTTAGTTACGGGGGCGGGCACTGAAGCTTTCTTT,CASSLVTGAGTEAFF
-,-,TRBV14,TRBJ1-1,TGTGCCAGCAGCCCAAACCGAAGGGGCACTGAAGCTTTCTTT,CASSPNRRGTEAFF
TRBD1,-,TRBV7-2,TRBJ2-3,TGTGCCAGCAGCTGGACAGGGGTAAGCACAGATACGCAGTATTTT,CASSWTGVSTDTQYF
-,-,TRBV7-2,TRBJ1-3,TGTGCCAGCAGCCCACAGAGGACTGGAAACACCATATATTTT,CASSPQRTGNTIYF
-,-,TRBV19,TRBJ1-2,TGTGCCAGTAGTATAGATCTTCGTAACTATGGCTACACCTTC,CASSIDLRNYGYTF
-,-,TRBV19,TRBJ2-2,TGTGCCAGTAGTATAGCAGGACTCAGAATACGCACCGGGGAGCTGTTTTTT,CASSIAGLRIRTGELFF
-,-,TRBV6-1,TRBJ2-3,TGTGCCAGCAGTGAAGGGTCCCTCACAGATACGCAGTATTTT,CASSEGSLTDTQYF
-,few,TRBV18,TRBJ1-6,TGTGCCAGCTCACCATCCGGACGGATTAATTCACCCCTCCACTTT,CASSPSGRINSPLHF
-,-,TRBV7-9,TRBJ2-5,TGTGCCAGCAGCTTCAGGTCGGCATTACAAGAGACCCAGTACTTC,CASSFRSALQETQYF
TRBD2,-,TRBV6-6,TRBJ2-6,TGTGCCAGCAGAGCGGGGAACGGGGCCAACGTCCTGACTTTC,CASRAGNGANVLTF
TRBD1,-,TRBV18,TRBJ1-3,TGTGCCAGCTCACCTTACTTAAGGGGACAGAACTCTGGAAACACCATATATTTT,CASSPYLRGQNSGNTIYF
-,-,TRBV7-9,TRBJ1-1,TGTGCCAGCAGCTTAGGAGGGGGGAACACTGAAGCTTTCTTT,CASSLGGGNTEAFF
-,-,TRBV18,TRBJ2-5,TGTGCCAGCTCACCACGGACCCAAGAGACCCAGTACTTC,CASSPRTQETQYF
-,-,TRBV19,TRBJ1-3,TGTGCCAGTAGCAAACAGGGCTCAGCTGGAAACACCATATATTTT,CASSKQGSAGNTIYF
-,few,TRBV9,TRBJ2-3,TGTGCCAGCAGCCCCCAGACACCCACAGATACGCAGTATTTT,CASSPQTPTDTQYF
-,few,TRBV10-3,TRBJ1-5,TGTGCCATCAGTGAGATAGGGGATCAGCCCCAGCATTTT,CAISEIGDQPQHF
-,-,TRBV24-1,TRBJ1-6,TGTGCCACCAGGGGATGGGGGGATAATTCACCCCTCCACTTT,CATRGWGDNSPLHF
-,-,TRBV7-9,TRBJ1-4,TGTGCCAGCAGCTTATCGACCGGAACTAATGAAAAACTGTTTTTT,CASSLSTGTNEKLFF
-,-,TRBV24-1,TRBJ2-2,TGTGCCACCACCACGGCGAACACCGGGGAGCTGTTTTTT,CATTTANTGELFF
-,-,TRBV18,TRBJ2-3,TGTGCCAGCTCACCATGGGAAACAGATACGCAGTATTTT,CASSPWETDTQYF
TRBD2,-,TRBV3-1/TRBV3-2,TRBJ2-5,TGTGCCAGCAGCAGAAAAACGGGGGGCCAAGAGACCCAGTACTTC,CASSRKTGGQETQYF
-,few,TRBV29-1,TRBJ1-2,TGCAGCGCAGGGCAGGCCGGTGAAACCTTC,CSAGQAGETF
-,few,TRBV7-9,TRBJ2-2,TGTGCCAGCAGCTTTACCCGGCAGGCCGGGGAGCTGTTTTTT,CASSFTRQAGELFF
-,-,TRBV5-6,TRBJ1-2,TGTGCCAGCACTATCGGGGGGCTAGAGGCTAACTATGGCTACACCTTC,CASTIGGLEANYGYTF
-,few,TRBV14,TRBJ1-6,TGTGCCAGCACAGCCGCGTATAATTCACCCCTCCACTTT,CASTAAYNSPLHF
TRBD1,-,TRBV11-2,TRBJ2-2,TGTGCCAGCAGCCCAAGGGACAGGGGGCTAAGCACCGGGGAGCTGTTTTTT,CASSPRDRGLSTGELFF
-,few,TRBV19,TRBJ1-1,TGTGCCAGCCGGGACGCCTCCATCACTGAAGCTTTCTTT,CASRDASITEAFF
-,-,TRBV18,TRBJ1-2,TGTGCCAGCTCACAGGGGGTTGGCTATGGCTACACCTTC,CASSQGVGYGYTF
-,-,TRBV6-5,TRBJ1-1,TGTGCCAGCTTTAGTCTTTCGAACACTGAAGCTTTCTTT,CASFSLSNTEAFF
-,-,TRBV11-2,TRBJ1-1,TGTGCCAGCAGCTTCCGGGACGGCAACACTGAAGCTTTCTTT,CASSFRDGNTEAFF
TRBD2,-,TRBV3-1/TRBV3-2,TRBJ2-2,TGTGCCAGCAGCCAAAGATTCGCCGGGACTAGCGGGGAGAACACCGGGGAGCTGTTTTTT,CASSQRFAGTSGENTGELFF
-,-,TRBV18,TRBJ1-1,TGTGCCAGCTCACCACAGGGCGGGAACACTGAAGCTTTCTTT,CASSPQGGNTEAFF
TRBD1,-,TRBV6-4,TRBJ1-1,TGTGCCAGCAGCGGACAGGCTAACACTGAAGCTTTCTTT,CASSGQANTEAFF
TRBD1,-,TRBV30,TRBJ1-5,TGTGCCTGGAGTGACAGGGGAAGAGAGCCCCAGCATTTT,CAWSDRGREPQHF
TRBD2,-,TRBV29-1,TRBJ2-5,TGCAGCGTTGAACTAGCGGGGGCCGCGGAGACCCAGTACTTC,CSVELAGAAETQYF
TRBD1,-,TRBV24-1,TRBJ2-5,TGTGCCACCAGTGATATTGGCGGGACAGGGCCTTTGGGGACCCAGTACTTC,CATSDIGGTGPLGTQYF
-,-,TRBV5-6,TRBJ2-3,TGTGCCAGCATCCCTGGGGGCACAGATACGCAGTATTTT,CASIPGGTDTQYF
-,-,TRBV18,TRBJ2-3,TGTGCCAGCTCACCGGGGCGGGGCACAGATACGCAGTATTTT,CASSPGRGTDTQYF